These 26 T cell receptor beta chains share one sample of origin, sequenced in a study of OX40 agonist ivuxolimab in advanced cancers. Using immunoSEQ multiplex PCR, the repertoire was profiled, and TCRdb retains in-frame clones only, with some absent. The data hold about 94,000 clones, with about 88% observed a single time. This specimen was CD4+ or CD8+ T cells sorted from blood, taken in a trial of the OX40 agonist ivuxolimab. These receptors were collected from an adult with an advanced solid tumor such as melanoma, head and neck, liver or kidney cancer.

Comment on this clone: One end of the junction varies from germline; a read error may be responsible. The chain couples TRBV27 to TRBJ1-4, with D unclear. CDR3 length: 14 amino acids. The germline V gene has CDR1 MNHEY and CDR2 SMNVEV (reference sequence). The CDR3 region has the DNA TGTGCCAGCAGCTTATCCCAGGCGGTTGAAAAACTGTTTTTT. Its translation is CASSLSQAVEKLFF.

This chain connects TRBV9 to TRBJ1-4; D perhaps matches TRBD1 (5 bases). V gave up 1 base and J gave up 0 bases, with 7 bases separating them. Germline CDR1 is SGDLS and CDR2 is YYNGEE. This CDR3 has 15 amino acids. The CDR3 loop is CASSVRGATNEKLFF. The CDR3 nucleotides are TGTGCCAGCAGCGTACGGGGGGCAACTAATGAAAAACTGTTTTTT.

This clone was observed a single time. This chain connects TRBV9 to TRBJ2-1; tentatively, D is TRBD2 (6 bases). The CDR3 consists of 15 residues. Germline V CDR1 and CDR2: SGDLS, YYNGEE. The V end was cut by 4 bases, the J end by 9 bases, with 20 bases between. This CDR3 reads CASSSRLGDFSEQFF. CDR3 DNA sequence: TGTGCCAGCAGCTCACGCCTTGGGGACTTCAGTGAGCAGTTCTTC.

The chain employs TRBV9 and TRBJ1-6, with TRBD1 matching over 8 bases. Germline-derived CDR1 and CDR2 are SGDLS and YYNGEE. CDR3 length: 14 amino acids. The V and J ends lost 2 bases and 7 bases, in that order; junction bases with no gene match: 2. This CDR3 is CASSVGQVNSPLHF. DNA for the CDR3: TGTGCCAGCAGCGTGGGACAGGTGAATTCACCCCTCCACTTT.

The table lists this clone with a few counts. The chain's CDR3 is CASSGDGFSTDTQYF. The CDR3 nucleotides are TGTGCCAGCAGCGGCGACGGGTTCAGCACAGATACGCAGTATTTT. The chain has TRBV5-4 and TRBJ2-3; unclear D gene. CDR1 and CDR2 (germline): SGHNT, YYREEE (reference sequence). Trimming removed 4 bases at V and 0 bases at J, with 12 bases between. This CDR3 spans 15 amino acids.

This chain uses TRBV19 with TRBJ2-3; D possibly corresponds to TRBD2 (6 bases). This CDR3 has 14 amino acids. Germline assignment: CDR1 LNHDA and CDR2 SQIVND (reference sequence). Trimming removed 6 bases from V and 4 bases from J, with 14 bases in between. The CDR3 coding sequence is TGTGCCAGTAGCGGGGAGGAGGGCCCAGATACGCAGTATTTT. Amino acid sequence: CASSGEEGPDTQYF.

The CDR3 coding sequence is TGTGCCAGCTCTTCGTCCGCGGCGAGTCTCTATGGCTACACCTTC. Its translation: CASSSSAASLYGYTF. The chain is built from TRBV18 and TRBJ1-2; D gene uncertain. Germline assignment: CDR1 KGHSH and CDR2 LQKENI. V shed 6 bases and J shed 4 bases, with 18 bases lying between them. This CDR3 is 15 amino acids long. The whole variable domain, filled in from reference TRBV18 and TRBJ1-2, reads NAGVMQNPRHLVRRRGQEARLRCSPMKGHSHVYWYRQLPEEGLKFMVYLQKENIIDESGMPKERFSAEFPKEGPSILRIQQVVRGDSAAYFCASSSSAASLYGYTFGSGTRLTVV.

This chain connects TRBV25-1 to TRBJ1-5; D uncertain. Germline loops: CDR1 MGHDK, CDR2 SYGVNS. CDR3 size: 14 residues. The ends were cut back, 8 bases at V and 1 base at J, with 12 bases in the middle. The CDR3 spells CASQQSGSNQPQHF. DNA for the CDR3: TGTGCCAGCCAACAGTCCGGCAGCAATCAGCCCCAGCATTTT. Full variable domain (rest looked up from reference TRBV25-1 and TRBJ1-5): EADIYQTPRYLVIGTGKKITLECSQTMGHDKMYWYQQDPGMELHLIHYSYGVNSTEKGDLSSESTVSRIRTEHFPLTLESARPSHTSQYLCASQQSGSNQPQHFGDGTRLSIL.

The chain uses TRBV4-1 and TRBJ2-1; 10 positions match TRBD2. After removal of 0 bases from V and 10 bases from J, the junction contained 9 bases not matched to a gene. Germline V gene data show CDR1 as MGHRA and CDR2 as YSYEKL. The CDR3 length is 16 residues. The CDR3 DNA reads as TGCGCCAGCAGCCAAGACGAGCGGGGGGGCCGAAAGGAGCAGTTCTTC. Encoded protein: CASSQDERGGRKEQFF.

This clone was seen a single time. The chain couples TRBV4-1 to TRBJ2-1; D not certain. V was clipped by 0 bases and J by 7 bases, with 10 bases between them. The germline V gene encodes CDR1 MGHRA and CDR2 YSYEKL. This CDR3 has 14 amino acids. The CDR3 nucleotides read TGCGCCAGCAGCCAAGAGGCTGGCGAGAATGAGCAGTTCTTC. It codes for CASSQEAGENEQFF.

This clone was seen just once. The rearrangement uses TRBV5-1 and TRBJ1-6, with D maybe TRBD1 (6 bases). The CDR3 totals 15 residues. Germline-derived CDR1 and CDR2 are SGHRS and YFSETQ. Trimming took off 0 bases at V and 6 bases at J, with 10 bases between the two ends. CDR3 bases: TGCGCCAGCAGCTTGGACAGGGCAAGTAATTCACCCCTCCACTTT. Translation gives CASSLDRASNSPLHF.

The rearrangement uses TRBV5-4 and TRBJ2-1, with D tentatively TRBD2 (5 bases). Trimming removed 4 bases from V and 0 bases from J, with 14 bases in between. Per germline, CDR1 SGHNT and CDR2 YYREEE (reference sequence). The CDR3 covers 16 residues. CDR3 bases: TGTGCCAGCAGCCCCCGGGGTGGCTACTCCTACAATGAGCAGTTCTTC. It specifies CASSPRGGYSYNEQFF.

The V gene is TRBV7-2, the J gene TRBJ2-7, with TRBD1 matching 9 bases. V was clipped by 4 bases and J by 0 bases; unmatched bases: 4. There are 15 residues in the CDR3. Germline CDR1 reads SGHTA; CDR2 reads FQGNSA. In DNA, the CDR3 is TGTGCCAGCAGCTCCCGACAGGGGGGCTCCTACGAGCAGTACTTC. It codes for CASSSRQGGSYEQYF.

CDR3 region: CATSRGGGTVGGYTF. DNA for the CDR3: TGTGCCACCAGCAGAGGGGGGGGAACAGTCGGCGGCTACACCTTC. V usage is TRBV15 and J usage is TRBJ1-2; TRBD1 is a possible D gene (5 bases). Germline CDR1 LNHNV, CDR2 YYDKDF (reference sequence). V dropped 1 base and J dropped 8 bases, with 17 bases sitting between them. CDR3 length equals 15 residues. Variable domain in full (rest from reference TRBV15 and TRBJ1-2): DAMVIQNPRYQVTQFGKPVTLSCSQTLNHNVMYWYQQKSSQAPKLLFHYYDKDFNNEADTPDNFQSRRPNTSFCFLDIRSPGLGDTAMYLCATSRGGGTVGGYTFGSGTRLTVV.

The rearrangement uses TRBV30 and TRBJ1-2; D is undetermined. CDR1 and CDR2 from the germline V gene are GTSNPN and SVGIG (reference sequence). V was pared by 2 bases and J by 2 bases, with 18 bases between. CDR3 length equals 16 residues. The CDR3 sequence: CAWSPTDGRNNYGYTF. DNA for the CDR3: TGTGCCTGGAGTCCGACGGACGGCAGAAACAACTATGGCTACACCTTC.

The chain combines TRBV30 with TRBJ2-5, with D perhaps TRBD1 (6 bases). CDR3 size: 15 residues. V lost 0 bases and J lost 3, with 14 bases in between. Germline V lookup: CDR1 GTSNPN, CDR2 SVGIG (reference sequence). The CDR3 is CAWSVAWGLKETQYF. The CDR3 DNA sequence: TGTGCCTGGAGTGTAGCTTGGGGGCTAAAAGAGACCCAGTACTTC.

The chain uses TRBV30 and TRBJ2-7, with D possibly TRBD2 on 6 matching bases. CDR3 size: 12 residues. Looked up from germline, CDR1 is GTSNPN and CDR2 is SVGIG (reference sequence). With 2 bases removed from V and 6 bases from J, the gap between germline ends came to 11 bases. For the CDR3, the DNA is TGTGCCTGGAGTCGCCAGGGAGGCGAGCAGTACTTC. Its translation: CAWSRQGGEQYF.

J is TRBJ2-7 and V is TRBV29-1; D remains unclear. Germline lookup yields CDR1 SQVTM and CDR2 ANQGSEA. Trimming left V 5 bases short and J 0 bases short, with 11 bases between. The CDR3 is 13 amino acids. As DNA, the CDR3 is TGCAGCGTTCGGACGAGCCGCTCCTACGAGCAGTACTTC. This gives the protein CSVRTSRSYEQYF.

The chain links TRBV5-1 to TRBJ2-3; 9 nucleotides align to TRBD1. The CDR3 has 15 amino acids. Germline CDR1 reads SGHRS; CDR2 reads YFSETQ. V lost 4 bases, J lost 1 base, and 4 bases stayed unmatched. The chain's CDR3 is CASSPGDRGTDTQYF. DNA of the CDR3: TGCGCCAGCAGCCCCGGGGACAGGGGCACAGATACGCAGTATTTT.

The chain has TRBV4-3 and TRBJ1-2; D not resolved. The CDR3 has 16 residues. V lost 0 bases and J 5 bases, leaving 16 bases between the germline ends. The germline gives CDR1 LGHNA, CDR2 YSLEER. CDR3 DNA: TGCGCCAGCAGCCAAGATAAGGCCCAGGACCCTTATGGCTACACCTTC. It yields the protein CASSQDKAQDPYGYTF.

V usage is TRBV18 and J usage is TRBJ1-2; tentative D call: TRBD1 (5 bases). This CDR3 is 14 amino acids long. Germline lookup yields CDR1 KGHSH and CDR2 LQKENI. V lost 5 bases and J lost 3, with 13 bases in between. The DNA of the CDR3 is TGTGCCAGCTCAGTCGTACAGGATGACTATGGCTACACCTTC. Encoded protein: CASSVVQDDYGYTF.

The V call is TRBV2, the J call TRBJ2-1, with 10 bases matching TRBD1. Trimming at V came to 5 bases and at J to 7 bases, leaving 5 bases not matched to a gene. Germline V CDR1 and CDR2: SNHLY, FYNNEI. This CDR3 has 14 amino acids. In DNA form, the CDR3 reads TGTGCCAGCAGTCGACAGGGGGCGCAGAATGAGCAGTTCTTC. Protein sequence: CASSRQGAQNEQFF.

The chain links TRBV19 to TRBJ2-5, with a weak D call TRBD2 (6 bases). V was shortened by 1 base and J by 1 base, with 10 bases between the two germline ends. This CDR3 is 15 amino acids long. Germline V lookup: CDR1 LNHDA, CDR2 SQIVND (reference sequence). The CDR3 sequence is CASSIVRGSQETQYF. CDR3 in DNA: TGTGCCAGTAGTATAGTGCGGGGCAGCCAAGAGACCCAGTACTTC.

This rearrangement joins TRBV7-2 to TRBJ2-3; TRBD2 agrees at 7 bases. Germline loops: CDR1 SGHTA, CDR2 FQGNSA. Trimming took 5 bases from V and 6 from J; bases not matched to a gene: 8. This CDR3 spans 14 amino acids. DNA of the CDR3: TGTGCCAGCAGCCCCGGGACTACGGTGGATACGCAGTATTTT. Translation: CASSPGTTVDTQYF. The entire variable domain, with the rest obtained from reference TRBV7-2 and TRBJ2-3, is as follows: GAGVSQSPSNKVTEKGKDVELRCDPISGHTALYWYRQSLGQGLEFLIYFQGNSAPDKSGLPSDRFSAERTGGSVSTLTIQRTQQEDSAVYLCASSPGTTVDTQYFGPGTRLTVL.

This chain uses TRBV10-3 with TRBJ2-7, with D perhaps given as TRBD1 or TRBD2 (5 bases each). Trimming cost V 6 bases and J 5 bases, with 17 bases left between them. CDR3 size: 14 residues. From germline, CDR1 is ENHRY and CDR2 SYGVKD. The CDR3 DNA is TGTGCCATCAGACGAGCAGGGCGGGTCCACGAGCAGTACTTC. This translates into CAIRRAGRVHEQYF.

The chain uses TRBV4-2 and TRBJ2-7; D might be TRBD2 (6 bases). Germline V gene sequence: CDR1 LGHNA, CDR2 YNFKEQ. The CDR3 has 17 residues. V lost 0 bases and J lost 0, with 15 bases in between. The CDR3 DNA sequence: TGTGCCAGCAGCCAAGATCCAGGCGGGGTGAGCTCCTACGAGCAGTACTTC. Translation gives CASSQDPGGVSSYEQYF.